The clone carrying this T cell receptor (beta chain) occurred once. The germline V and J ends were trimmed by 6 bases and 6 bases, with 11 bases remaining between them. Germline assignment: CDR1 MNHEY and CDR2 SVGAGI. CDR3 length: 12 amino acids. This specimen belongs to a study of blood T cell repertoires in COVID-19. Clones were read by immunoSEQ multiplex PCR, and TCRdb kept only the in-frame ones, dropping some. The sample lists some 97,000 clones; roughly 90% were seen once. The chain links TRBV6-5 to TRBJ1-2, with D possibly being TRBD1 (6 bases). The TCR sequence derives from a man aged 45-65 years with active COVID-19. The specimen was peripheral blood. CDR3 sequence (DNA): TGTGCCAGCAGCACAGGGAACCATGGCTACACCTTC. This codes for CASSTGNHGYTF.